This is a list of T cell receptor beta chains from one sample in a study of blood T cell repertoires in COVID-19. Sequencing was performed with immunoSEQ multiplex PCR; in TCRdb, only in-frame clones are kept and a portion is missing. The table records 150,000 to 200,000 clones, 80% to 90% of them present only once. Sequencing used peripheral blood. Receptor source: a woman aged 70 to 79 with acute or convalescent COVID-19. Each CDR3 is given with its conserved first and last residue. A D gene is named only where the DNA matches it firmly. A clone size is listed for some rows: how often the clone was seen (once, few, many), or a class if it is expanded.

D,J,size,V,DNA,CDR3
TRBD1,TRBJ2-1,-,TRBV11-3,TGTGCCAGCAGCGGGACAGCTCACAATGAGCAGTTCTTC,CASSGTAHNEQFF
TRBD2,TRBJ2-3,-,TRBV7-2,TGTGCCAGCACCCCTGAGCGGGAGGGTACGCAGTATTTT,CASTPEREGTQYF
TRBD2,TRBJ2-2,-,TRBV7-3,TGTGCCAGCAGCACGACTAGCGGGAACACCGGGGAGCTGTTTTTT,CASSTTSGNTGELFF
-,TRBJ2-2,-,TRBV30,TGTGCCTGGAGTCTGGGGGCAGGCACCGGGGAGCTGTTTTTT,CAWSLGAGTGELFF
TRBD1,TRBJ1-1,-,TRBV3-1/TRBV3-2,TGTGCCAGCAGCCAAGGTCACAGGGGGGCTTTCTTT,CASSQGHRGAFF
-,TRBJ1-2,once,TRBV6-5,TGTGCCAGCAGTTTCAGGCGCGGACAGAACTATGGCTACACCTTC,CASSFRRGQNYGYTF
TRBD2,TRBJ2-1,-,TRBV19,TGTGCCAGTACCTTAGCGGGAGTGTCCAATGAGCAGTTCTTC,CASTLAGVSNEQFF
-,TRBJ1-1,-,TRBV19,TGTGCCAGTATGGCAGGGAACACTGAAGCTTTCTTT,CASMAGNTEAFF
-,TRBJ1-5,-,TRBV19,TGTGCCGGATCCGGGACACCCGTTAGCAATCAGCCCCAGCATTTT,CAGSGTPVSNQPQHF
-,TRBJ2-2,-,TRBV6-5,TGTGCCAGCAGTCCAGGGCCGAACACCGGGGAGCTGTTTTTT,CASSPGPNTGELFF
-,TRBJ1-5,-,TRBV19,TGTGCCAGTAGTAGTCTGAAGGGGGTACATAGCAATCAGCCCCAGCATTTT,CASSSLKGVHSNQPQHF
-,TRBJ1-1,few,TRBV6-2/TRBV6-3,TGTGCCAGCAGCCCCTGGACAGTGAACACTGAAGCTTTCTTT,CASSPWTVNTEAFF
TRBD1,TRBJ1-1,-,TRBV4-1,TGCGCCAGCAGTCTAGGGGGCGGTATCGCTGAAGCTTTCTTT,CASSLGGGIAEAFF
-,TRBJ1-4,-,TRBV12-3/TRBV12-4,TGTGCCAGCAGTTTACTCCCCGAAAAACTGTTTTTT,CASSLLPEKLFF
-,TRBJ1-1,-,TRBV5-1,TGCGCCAGCAGCTTGGCGCGGGGCACATTGGGGGCTTTCTTT,CASSLARGTLGAFF
TRBD2,TRBJ2-3,-,TRBV4-2,TGTGCCAGCAGCCACGCAGCGGGAACTAGCACAGATACGCAGTATTTT,CASSHAAGTSTDTQYF
-,TRBJ1-5,-,TRBV19,TGTGCCAGTAGTATGGGGCAGGTCAATCAGCCCCAGCATTTT,CASSMGQVNQPQHF
TRBD1,TRBJ1-1,-,TRBV6-2/TRBV6-3,TGTGCCAGCAGCTTCAACCCGACAGGGGCGGACACTGAAGCTTTCTTT,CASSFNPTGADTEAFF
TRBD1,TRBJ2-7,-,TRBV27,TGTGCCAGCAGGAGGGACAGGGCGGAAAACGAGCAGTACTTC,CASRRDRAENEQYF
-,TRBJ1-1,-,TRBV20-1,TGCAGTGGGAGGGTTAACACTGAAGCTTTCTTT,CSGRVNTEAFF
-,TRBJ1-1,-,TRBV2,TGTGCCAGCAGTCAGAACGTTCGCGGGCTCCGCACTGAAGCTTTCTTT,CASSQNVRGLRTEAFF
TRBD1,TRBJ1-6,-,TRBV6-1,TGTGCCAGCAGTGACCGACAGGGGGCGCGTGGATCACCCCTCCACTTT,CASSDRQGARGSPLHF
TRBD2,TRBJ2-5,-,TRBV4-1,TGCGCCAGCAGCCTTGGACTAGCGGGAGGGGGAGAGACCCAGTACTTC,CASSLGLAGGGETQYF
-,TRBJ1-3,-,TRBV7-2,TGTGCCAGCAGCTTAGTACAGGGCCTCTCTGGAAACACCATATATTTT,CASSLVQGLSGNTIYF
-,TRBJ1-1,-,TRBV19,TGTGCCAGTAGGCTCCGGAGGGCAACGAACACTGAAGCTTTCTTT,CASRLRRATNTEAFF
TRBD2,TRBJ2-7,-,TRBV28,TGTGCCAGCAGCCTTACCAGGGAGGGGTTCTACGAGCAGTACTTC,CASSLTREGFYEQYF
TRBD2,TRBJ2-1,-,TRBV9,TGTGCCAGCAGCCCTGGGACTAGCGGGAACAATGAGCAGTTCTTC,CASSPGTSGNNEQFF
TRBD1,TRBJ2-5,-,TRBV6-5,TGTGCCAGCAGTCCGAACAGGGGTGGAGAGACCCAGTACTTC,CASSPNRGGETQYF
-,TRBJ2-1,-,TRBV7-2,TGTGCCAGCAGCTTAGTTAGGCGGGGGCCTCACAATGAGCAGTTCTTC,CASSLVRRGPHNEQFF
-,TRBJ1-1,-,TRBV2,TGTGCCAGCAGTGAAGCGCGAGGGGGCACTGAAGCTTTCTTT,CASSEARGGTEAFF
-,TRBJ1-2,-,TRBV5-1,TGCGCCAGCAGCTTGGGGAACCAGGGTGGCTACACCTTC,CASSLGNQGGYTF
TRBD2,TRBJ2-1,-,TRBV19,TGTGCCAGTAGTATAACTCCTTCCGGACTAGCGGTTGTCAATGAGCAGTTCTTC,CASSITPSGLAVVNEQFF
TRBD1,TRBJ2-1,few,TRBV4-2,TGTGCCAGCAGCCCCAAAGACAGGGCCAGCCTCTACAATGAGCAGTTCTTC,CASSPKDRASLYNEQFF
-,TRBJ1-1,few,TRBV18,TGTGCCAGCCTCGGGGAGCGTGGCACTGAAGCTTTCTTT,CASLGERGTEAFF
-,TRBJ1-6,-,TRBV5-4,TGTGCCAGCAGCTTTGACAGTAATTCACCCCTCCACTTT,CASSFDSNSPLHF
-,TRBJ2-3,-,TRBV7-3,TGTGCCAGCAAATCCAGCGGAAACACAGATACGCAGTATTTT,CASKSSGNTDTQYF